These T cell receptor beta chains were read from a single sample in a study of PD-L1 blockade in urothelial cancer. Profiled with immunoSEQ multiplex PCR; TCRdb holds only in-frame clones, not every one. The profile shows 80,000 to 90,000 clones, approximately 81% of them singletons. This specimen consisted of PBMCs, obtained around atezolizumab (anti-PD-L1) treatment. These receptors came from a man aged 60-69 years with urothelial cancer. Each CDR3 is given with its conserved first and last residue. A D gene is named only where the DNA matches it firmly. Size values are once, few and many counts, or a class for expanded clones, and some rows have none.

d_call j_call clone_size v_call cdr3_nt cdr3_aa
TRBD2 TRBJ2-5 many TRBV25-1 TGTGCCAGCAGTGCCTTTAGCGGGAGTCAAGAGACCCAGTACTTC CASSAFSGSQETQYF
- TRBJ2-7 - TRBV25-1 TGTGCCAGCAGTGAATCTGGGGGCCTGTCCTACGAGCAGTACTTC CASSESGGLSYEQYF
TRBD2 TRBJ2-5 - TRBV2 TGTGCCAGCAGTGTGACTAGCGGGGCTTCCCAAGAGACCCAGTACTTC CASSVTSGASQETQYF
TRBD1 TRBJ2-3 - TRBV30 TGTGCCTCCTCGGGGACAGGGGGCGGCAGGGGTAGGGCAGATACGCAGTATTTT CASSGTGGGRGRADTQYF
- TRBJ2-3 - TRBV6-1 TGTGCCACCTCTTCTCGCGGGGAGCTATCAGATACGCAGTATTTT CATSSRGELSDTQYF
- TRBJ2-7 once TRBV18 TGTGCCAGCTCGGCCGGGACAAACTACGAGCAGTACTTC CASSAGTNYEQYF
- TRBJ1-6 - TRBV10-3 TGTGCCATCAGTGAGGGGGCTCAGTCACCCCTCCACTTT CAISEGAQSPLHF
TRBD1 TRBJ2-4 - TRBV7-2 TGTGCCAGCAGCTCCGACAGGGTCGGGGCCAAAAACATTCAGTACTTC CASSSDRVGAKNIQYF
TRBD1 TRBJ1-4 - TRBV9 TGTGCCAGCAGCCCCAGGGGGGACGGGGAAAAACTGTTTTTT CASSPRGDGEKLFF
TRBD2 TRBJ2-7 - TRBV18 TGTGCCAGCTCACCGAGCGGGAGAGCCTACGAGCAGTACTTC CASSPSGRAYEQYF
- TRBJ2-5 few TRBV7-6 TGTGCCAGCAGCCGTCCCGGGGAGACCCAGTACTTC CASSRPGETQYF
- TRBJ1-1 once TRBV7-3 TGTGCCAGCAGCTTAGTTGGGGGCCACACTGAAGCTTTCTTT CASSLVGGHTEAFF
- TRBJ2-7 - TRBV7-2 TGTGCCAGCAGCTTAGATTGGGAGAGCTCCTACGAGCAGTACTTC CASSLDWESSYEQYF
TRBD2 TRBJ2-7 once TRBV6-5 TGTGCCAGCAGTTACTCGGCGGGAGGGCCGGGAGAGCAGTACTTC CASSYSAGGPGEQYF
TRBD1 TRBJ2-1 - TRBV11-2 TGTGCCAGCAGCCGGGACAGGGCGGGGAATGAGCAGTTCTTC CASSRDRAGNEQFF
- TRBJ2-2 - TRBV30 TGTGCCTGGAGTGTATCAGGGACCGGGGAGCTGTTTTTT CAWSVSGTGELFF
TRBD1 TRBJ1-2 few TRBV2 TGTGCCAGCAGTCGGACAGGCATTTATGGCTACACCTTC CASSRTGIYGYTF
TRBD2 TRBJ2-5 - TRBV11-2 TGTGCCAGCAGCCCTGGGCCTAGCGGGGGGTGGACCCAGTACTTC CASSPGPSGGWTQYF
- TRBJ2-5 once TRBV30 TGTGCCTGGTCTACAGGGAACCAAGAGACCCAGTACTTC CAWSTGNQETQYF
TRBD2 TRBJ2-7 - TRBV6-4 TGTGCCAGCAGTGGTGGGGGACTAGCGTTCGATGAGCAGTACTTC CASSGGGLAFDEQYF
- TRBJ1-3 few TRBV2 TGTGCCAGCAGTGACAATGGAAACACCATATATTTT CASSDNGNTIYF
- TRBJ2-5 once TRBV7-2 TGTGCCAGCAGGCTAGGGGGGACCCAGTACTTC CASRLGGTQYF
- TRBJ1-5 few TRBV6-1 TGTGCCAGCAGTCCCGCCCTAGAGGGTCAGCCCCAGCATTTT CASSPALEGQPQHF
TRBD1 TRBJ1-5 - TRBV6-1 TGTGCCAGCAGTGTACGGGACAGCCTACATCAGCCCCAGCATTTT CASSVRDSLHQPQHF
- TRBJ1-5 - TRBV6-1 TGTGCCAGCAAACCCGGGGAGAGGAATCAGCCCCAGCATTTT CASKPGERNQPQHF
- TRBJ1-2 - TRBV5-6 TGTGCCAGCAGCGGGGATCCGGGGGGCTATGGCTACACCTTC CASSGDPGGYGYTF
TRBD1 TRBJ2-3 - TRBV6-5 TGTGCCAGCAGTTACTCGGGGACAGGGTTTCCAGATACGCAGTATTTT CASSYSGTGFPDTQYF
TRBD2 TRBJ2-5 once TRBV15 TGTGCCACCAGCAGAGATTTAGCGGGGGCCCAAGAGACCCAGTACTTC CATSRDLAGAQETQYF
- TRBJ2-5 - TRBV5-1 TGCGCCAGCAGCCCAGGACTGATTCAAGAGACCCAGTACTTC CASSPGLIQETQYF
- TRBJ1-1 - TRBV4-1 TGCGCCAGCAGCCGACCTACGGGTGGGTCCGAAGCTTTCTTT CASSRPTGGSEAFF
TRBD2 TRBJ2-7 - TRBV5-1 TGCGCCAGCAGGCAGCGGGAGGATCGCGAGCAGTACTTC CASRQREDREQYF
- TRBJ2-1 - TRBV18 TGTGCCAGCTCAGTTGACGGGAGCTCCTACAATGAGCAGTTCTTC CASSVDGSSYNEQFF
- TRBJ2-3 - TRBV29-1 TGCAGCGTTGAAAGGGTAACTAGGGGCACAGATACGCAGTATTTT CSVERVTRGTDTQYF
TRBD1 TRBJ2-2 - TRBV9 TGTGCCAGCAGCCCACCGGGGACAGGTCGGACCGGGGAGCTGTTTTTT CASSPPGTGRTGELFF
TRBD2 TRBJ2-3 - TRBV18 TGTGCCAGCTCACCCAACCTAGCGGGAGATGCGACAGATACGCAGTATTTT CASSPNLAGDATDTQYF
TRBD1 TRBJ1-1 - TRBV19 TGTGCCAGTAGTACAATCAGGGGGCGGGGGAACACTGAAGCTTTCTTT CASSTIRGRGNTEAFF
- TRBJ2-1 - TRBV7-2 TGTGCCAGCAGCTTATCTTCGGACAGCCTCTACAATGAGCAGTTCTTC CASSLSSDSLYNEQFF
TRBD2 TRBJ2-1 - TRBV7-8 TGTGCCAGCAGCTTAGTTGGGGGGGCCTACAATGAGCAGTTCTTC CASSLVGGAYNEQFF
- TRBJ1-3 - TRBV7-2 TGTGCCAGCAGCTTATTTACGGGGTCTGGAAACACCATATATTTT CASSLFTGSGNTIYF
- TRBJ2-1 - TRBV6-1 TGTGCCAGCAGTGAAGGACAGACTTACAATGAGCAGTTCTTC CASSEGQTYNEQFF
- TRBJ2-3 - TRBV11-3 TGTGCCAGCAGCTTCGAAGCGGTTCCTAGCACAGATACGCAGTATTTT CASSFEAVPSTDTQYF
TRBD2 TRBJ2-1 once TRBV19 TGTGCCAGTAGTATCGGACTAGCGGGGGGCCTGTCCTCCTACAATGAGCAGTTCTTC CASSIGLAGGLSSYNEQFF
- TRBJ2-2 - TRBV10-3 TGTGCCATCAGTACTACAGGGATCTTAGCCGGGGAGCTGTTTTTT CAISTTGILAGELFF
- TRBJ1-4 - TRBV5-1 TGCGCCAGCAGCTTCGGACTTCCCGGGCCTAATGAAAAACTGTTTTTT CASSFGLPGPNEKLFF
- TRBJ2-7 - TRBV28 TGTGCCAGCAGCAATCCGTCCCAGTCCTACGAGCAGTACTTC CASSNPSQSYEQYF
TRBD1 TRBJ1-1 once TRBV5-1 TGCGCCAGCAGCCCAACTTCCGGGACAGGGGGCGGAACTGAAGCTTTCTTT CASSPTSGTGGGTEAFF
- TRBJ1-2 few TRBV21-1 TGTGCCAGCAGCACCCGGACAGGACTCCAGACTTATGGCTACACCTTC CASSTRTGLQTYGYTF
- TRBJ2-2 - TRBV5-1 TGCGCCAGCGCAGCAGGGGACACCGGGGAGCTGTTTTTT CASAAGDTGELFF
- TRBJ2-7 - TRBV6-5 TGTGCCAGCAGCTCTTTAGCCCGAGGTTCCTACGAGCAGTACTTC CASSSLARGSYEQYF
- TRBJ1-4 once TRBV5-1 TGCGCCAGCAGCTTGGACCCACAGGGAACTAATGAAAAACTGTTTTTT CASSLDPQGTNEKLFF
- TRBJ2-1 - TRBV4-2 TGTGCCAGCAAATCTCGTGAGAACAATGAGCAGTTCTTC CASKSRENNEQFF
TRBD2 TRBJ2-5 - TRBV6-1 TGTGCCAGCAGTGTTGGCGGGGGTATCGGAGAGACCCAGTACTTC CASSVGGGIGETQYF
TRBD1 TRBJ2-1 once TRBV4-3 TGCGCCAGCAGCCTACAAGACAGGGAGGAGCAGTTCTTC CASSLQDREEQFF
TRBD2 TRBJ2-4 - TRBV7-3 TGTGCCAGCAGATATCCGGGACTAGCGGGAGGCCCAGTCTTC CASRYPGLAGGPVF
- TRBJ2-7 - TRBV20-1 TGCAGTGCTGCGGGGTCGTACGAGCAGTACTTC CSAAGSYEQYF
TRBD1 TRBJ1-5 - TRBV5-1 TGCGCCAGCAGCCCCGGGACAGGGTATAATCAGCCCCAGCATTTT CASSPGTGYNQPQHF
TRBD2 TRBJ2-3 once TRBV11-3 TGTGCCAGCAGCGGGAGGACTAGCGGGGGAGATACGCAGTATTTT CASSGRTSGGDTQYF
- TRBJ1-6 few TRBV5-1 TGCGCCAGCACCCAGTCTACCCGGACAGACGGACCCCTCCACTTT CASTQSTRTDGPLHF
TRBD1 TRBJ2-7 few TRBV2 TGTGCCAGCAGACAGGGGTACGAGCAGTACTTC CASRQGYEQYF
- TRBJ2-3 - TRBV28 TGTGCCATAGGGGGGGGCGTAGTCACAGATACGCAGTATTTT CAIGGGVVTDTQYF